This T cell receptor (beta chain) came from a study of vaccination effects on CD4 cells after COVID-19. General observations from the study: The authors studied few convalescent patients and collected no early post-infection timepoints.

TCRdb's copy holds only in-frame clones and misses some; the assay was immunoSEQ multiplex PCR. The sample has roughly 19,000 clones; approximately 70% are singletons. Viral peptide pools were used in the ViraFEST assay to expand antigen-specific CD4+ T cells, and sequencing came afterward. Once cultured for approximately ten days, the cells underwent separation to obtain CD4+ T cells. Negative nucleocapsid antibody tests before and after vaccination confirmed no previous SARS-CoV-2 infection. A remark on this clone: The antigen is undetermined.

The receptor comes from a human donor who received a COVID-19 vaccine. The source material was CD4+ T cells from PBMCs cultured with HCoV-NL63 spike peptides, sampled before COVID-19 vaccination.

This chain's CDR3 is CASSIGTGSRINTEAFF. The CDR3 region has the DNA TGTGCCAGCAGCATAGGGACAGGGTCCAGGATTAACACTGAAGCTTTCTTT. The genes are TRBV7-2 and TRBJ1-1, with 9 bases fitting TRBD1. The CDR3 covers 17 residues. CDR1 and CDR2 (germline): SGHTA, FQGNSA. Losses at the gene ends were 5 bases for V and 2 bases for J; bases not matched to a gene: 12.